These T cell receptor beta chains were read from a single sample in a study of blood T cells in healthy people across ages. TCRdb called the 5' RACE reads again in MiXCR, with one record for every CDR3 protein. The table shows hundreds of thousands of distinct CDR3 sequences, with 45% to 65% occurring only once. The sample comprised blood. These receptors came from a man aged 60 to 69 in good health. Both conserved end residues are part of each CDR3. Each record gives: V gene, clone size, J gene, D gene, CDR3 protein, CDR3 DNA. A D gene is named only where the DNA matches it firmly. Only part of the rows carry a size: once, few, many, or a class if the clone is expanded.

v_call: TRBV6-6
clone_size: once
j_call: TRBJ2-6
d_call: TRBD2
cdr3_aa: CASSPLAAGAGANVLTF
cdr3_nt: TGTGCCAGCAGTCCCTTAGCGGCGGGAGCTGGGGCCAACGTCCTGACTTTC

v_call: TRBV7-9
clone_size: NA
j_call: TRBJ2-1
d_call: NA
cdr3_aa: CASSPRATDNEQFF
cdr3_nt: TGTGCCAGCAGCCCCCGGGCCACCGACAATGAGCAGTTCTTC

v_call: TRBV20-1
clone_size: many
j_call: TRBJ2-5
d_call: NA
cdr3_aa: CSAREIQETQYF
cdr3_nt: TGCAGTGCTAGAGAAATACAAGAGACCCAGTACTTC

v_call: TRBV20-1
clone_size: NA
j_call: TRBJ2-1
d_call: NA
cdr3_aa: CSARADGTAWDNEQFF
cdr3_nt: TGCAGTGCTAGAGCAGACGGGACTGCGTGGGACAATGAGCAGTTCTTC

v_call: TRBV4-2
clone_size: NA
j_call: TRBJ2-6
d_call: NA
cdr3_aa: CASSQGQGSGNVLTF
cdr3_nt: TGTGCCAGCAGCCAAGGGCAGGGGTCCGGCAACGTCCTGACTTTC

v_call: TRBV29-1
clone_size: once
j_call: TRBJ2-3
d_call: TRBD2
cdr3_aa: CSVEEASGGAADTQYF
cdr3_nt: TGCAGCGTTGAAGAGGCTAGCGGGGGGGCAGCAGATACGCAGTATTTT

v_call: TRBV2
clone_size: NA
j_call: TRBJ2-4
d_call: TRBD2
cdr3_aa: CASSVAGGGGNIQYF
cdr3_nt: TGTGCCAGCAGTGTAGCGGGGGGGGGTGGAAACATTCAGTACTTC

v_call: TRBV6-5
clone_size: few
j_call: TRBJ2-5
d_call: NA
cdr3_aa: CASKLDHGSETQYF
cdr3_nt: TGTGCCAGCAAATTGGACCACGGGTCAGAGACCCAGTACTTC

v_call: TRBV6-5
clone_size: NA
j_call: TRBJ2-7
d_call: TRBD2
cdr3_aa: CASSERGGQIYEQYF
cdr3_nt: TGTGCCAGCAGTGAGCGGGGGGGCCAAATCTACGAGCAGTACTTC

v_call: TRBV6-2/TRBV6-3
clone_size: few
j_call: TRBJ2-1
d_call: NA
cdr3_aa: CASTQNNEQFF
cdr3_nt: TGTGCCAGCACCCAGAACAATGAGCAGTTCTTC

v_call: TRBV5-1
clone_size: NA
j_call: TRBJ2-3
d_call: NA
cdr3_aa: CASSLQDATDTQYF
cdr3_nt: TGCGCCAGCAGCTTACAGGACGCAACAGATACGCAGTATTTT

v_call: TRBV12-3/TRBV12-4
clone_size: NA
j_call: TRBJ2-3
d_call: NA
cdr3_aa: CASSLRAGRTDTQYF
cdr3_nt: TGTGCCAGCAGTTTACGGGCGGGTCGTACAGATACGCAGTATTTT

v_call: TRBV29-1
clone_size: NA
j_call: TRBJ1-3
d_call: NA
cdr3_aa: CSVDSGNTIYF
cdr3_nt: TGCAGCGTTGACAGTGGAAACACCATATATTTT

v_call: TRBV6-5
clone_size: NA
j_call: TRBJ2-7
d_call: TRBD1
cdr3_aa: CASRPTEDRVTYEQYF
cdr3_nt: TGTGCCAGCAGGCCTACGGAGGACAGGGTTACCTACGAGCAGTACTTC

v_call: TRBV6-6
clone_size: NA
j_call: TRBJ2-5
d_call: NA
cdr3_aa: CASSPPPSDQETQYF
cdr3_nt: TGTGCCAGCAGCCCCCCACCTAGCGACCAAGAGACCCAGTACTTC

v_call: TRBV6-5
clone_size: NA
j_call: TRBJ2-7
d_call: NA
cdr3_aa: CASSSVYEQYF
cdr3_nt: TGTGCCAGCAGTTCTGTTTACGAGCAGTACTTC

v_call: TRBV3-1
clone_size: NA
j_call: TRBJ1-4
d_call: NA
cdr3_aa: CASSRGVFGEKLFF
cdr3_nt: TGTGCCAGCAGCCGGGGGGTTTTTGGAGAAAAACTGTTTTTT

v_call: TRBV15
clone_size: few
j_call: TRBJ2-1
d_call: TRBD2
cdr3_aa: CATSRDPGGNNEQFF
cdr3_nt: TGTGCCACCAGCAGAGATCCGGGGGGTAACAATGAGCAGTTCTTC

v_call: TRBV20-1
clone_size: NA
j_call: TRBJ1-2
d_call: NA
cdr3_aa: CSARAGGNYGYTF
cdr3_nt: TGCAGTGCTAGGGCAGGCGGGAACTATGGCTACACCTTC

v_call: TRBV5-5
clone_size: NA
j_call: TRBJ2-3
d_call: TRBD2
cdr3_aa: CASSLWEGTDTQYF
cdr3_nt: TGTGCCAGCAGCTTGTGGGAGGGAACAGATACGCAGTATTTT

v_call: TRBV7-2
clone_size: NA
j_call: TRBJ2-5
d_call: TRBD2
cdr3_aa: CASIPPGGGETQYF
cdr3_nt: TGTGCCAGCATCCCACCGGGCGGGGGTGAGACCCAGTACTTC

v_call: TRBV6-2/TRBV6-3
clone_size: few
j_call: TRBJ1-1
d_call: NA
cdr3_aa: CASSSGGFLNTEAFF
cdr3_nt: TGTGCCAGCAGTTCTGGGGGTTTTCTGAACACTGAAGCTTTCTTT

v_call: TRBV20-1
clone_size: NA
j_call: TRBJ2-7
d_call: NA
cdr3_aa: CSVSPEGYEQYF
cdr3_nt: TGCAGTGTTAGCCCCGAGGGCTACGAGCAGTACTTC

v_call: TRBV27
clone_size: NA
j_call: TRBJ2-7
d_call: NA
cdr3_aa: CASMSNRGGSSSYEQYF
cdr3_nt: TGTGCCAGCATGTCGAACAGGGGAGGGTCGAGCTCCTACGAGCAGTACTTC

v_call: TRBV13
clone_size: NA
j_call: TRBJ2-5
d_call: NA
cdr3_aa: CASSLAGTKETQYF
cdr3_nt: TGTGCCAGCAGCCTAGCCGGGACAAAAGAGACCCAGTACTTC

v_call: TRBV4-1
clone_size: NA
j_call: TRBJ2-7
d_call: NA
cdr3_aa: CASSQDRSRVYEQYF
cdr3_nt: TGCGCCAGCAGCCAAGATAGGTCTAGGGTCTACGAGCAGTACTTC

v_call: TRBV28
clone_size: few
j_call: TRBJ1-2
d_call: NA
cdr3_aa: CASSSRVGINYGYTF
cdr3_nt: TGTGCCAGCAGCTCCCGGGTAGGAATTAACTATGGCTACACCTTC

v_call: TRBV6-6
clone_size: few
j_call: TRBJ2-1
d_call: NA
cdr3_aa: CASSSPGTGNNEQFF
cdr3_nt: TGTGCCAGCAGTTCACCCGGGACTGGGAACAATGAGCAGTTCTTC

v_call: TRBV10-3
clone_size: few
j_call: TRBJ1-1
d_call: NA
cdr3_aa: CAISARGRENTEAFF
cdr3_nt: TGTGCCATCAGTGCACGGGGCAGGGAGAACACTGAAGCTTTCTTT

v_call: TRBV3-1
clone_size: NA
j_call: TRBJ2-5
d_call: TRBD2
cdr3_aa: CASSQWASGEKETQYF
cdr3_nt: TGTGCCAGCAGCCAATGGGCTAGCGGGGAGAAAGAGACCCAGTACTTC

v_call: TRBV4-2
clone_size: NA
j_call: TRBJ2-3
d_call: TRBD2
cdr3_aa: CASSQEGRAGGSSSTDTQYF
cdr3_nt: TGTGCCAGCAGCCAAGAAGGGCGAGCGGGGGGGTCCTCTAGCACAGATACGCAGTATTTT

v_call: TRBV27
clone_size: NA
j_call: TRBJ2-5
d_call: NA
cdr3_aa: CASSSLPYQETQYF
cdr3_nt: TGTGCCAGCAGTTCCCTACCCTACCAAGAGACCCAGTACTTC

v_call: TRBV27
clone_size: many
j_call: TRBJ2-7
d_call: NA
cdr3_aa: CASSLAGTYEQYF
cdr3_nt: TGTGCCAGCAGTTTAGCAGGGACCTACGAGCAGTACTTC

v_call: TRBV12-3/TRBV12-4
clone_size: NA
j_call: TRBJ2-2
d_call: TRBD2
cdr3_aa: CASMGLAPGELFF
cdr3_nt: TGTGCCAGCATGGGACTAGCCCCCGGGGAGCTGTTTTTT

v_call: TRBV3-1
clone_size: NA
j_call: TRBJ2-5
d_call: NA
cdr3_aa: CASSQGTNTRQVTQYF
cdr3_nt: TGTGCCAGCAGCCAAGGGACTAACACCCGCCAGGTGACCCAGTACTTC

v_call: TRBV12-3/TRBV12-4
clone_size: NA
j_call: TRBJ1-2
d_call: NA
cdr3_aa: CASRPGPEPYGYTF
cdr3_nt: TGTGCCAGCAGGCCGGGGCCGGAACCCTATGGCTACACCTTC

v_call: TRBV5-1
clone_size: NA
j_call: TRBJ2-1
d_call: TRBD2
cdr3_aa: CASSFDPSGGYNEQFF
cdr3_nt: TGCGCCAGCAGCTTCGATCCTAGCGGGGGCTACAATGAGCAGTTCTTC

v_call: TRBV10-1
clone_size: NA
j_call: TRBJ2-2
d_call: NA
cdr3_aa: CASSGLYTGELFF
cdr3_nt: TGCGCCAGCAGTGGCCTGTACACCGGGGAGCTGTTTTTT

v_call: TRBV3-1
clone_size: once
j_call: TRBJ2-5
d_call: NA
cdr3_aa: CASSQEAVMGTQYF
cdr3_nt: TGTGCCAGCAGCCAAGAGGCTGTTATGGGGACCCAGTACTTC

v_call: TRBV7-9
clone_size: few
j_call: TRBJ1-4
d_call: NA
cdr3_aa: CASSLGAGTTNEKLFF
cdr3_nt: TGTGCCAGCAGCTTAGGGGCAGGGACAACTAATGAAAAACTGTTTTTT

v_call: TRBV6-1
clone_size: NA
j_call: TRBJ2-1
d_call: NA
cdr3_aa: CASSVWGGPYNEQFF
cdr3_nt: TGTGCCAGCAGTGTTTGGGGCGGCCCGTACAATGAGCAGTTCTTC